This is a list of T cell receptor beta chains from one sample in a study of CD8 T cells in Susac syndrome. TCRdb reanalysed the immunoSEQ multiplex PCR reads using MiXCR and keeps one entry per CDR3 protein. The sample comprises under 200,000 distinct CDR3 sequences, approximately 96% of which are singletons, and about 0.15% rests with the top ten. Sequenced sample: CD8+ T cells from PBMCs. The source is a human donor with multiple sclerosis. The CDR3 runs from the conserved cysteine through the conserved F or W. D genes are given only for firm matches. Size tells how often a clone was seen (once, few, many) or the class of an expanded clone, and some rows leave it out.

cdr3_aa: CSVEVPGHSSYEQYF; cdr3_nt: TGCAGCGTTGAAGTCCCGGGACATTCCTCCTACGAGCAGTACTTC; d_call: .; v_call: TRBV29-1; j_call: TRBJ2-7; clone_size: .
cdr3_aa: CASSFREGTYNEQFF; cdr3_nt: TGTGCCAGCAGCTTCCGGGAGGGTACCTACAATGAGCAGTTCTTC; d_call: TRBD2; v_call: TRBV14; j_call: TRBJ2-1; clone_size: .
cdr3_aa: CASSQTPGVYNEQFF; cdr3_nt: TGCGCCAGCAGCCAAACGCCTGGGGTTTATAATGAGCAGTTCTTC; d_call: .; v_call: TRBV4-1; j_call: TRBJ2-1; clone_size: .
cdr3_aa: CASSLTSAYNEQFF; cdr3_nt: TGTGCCAGCAGTTTAACTAGCGCGTACAATGAGCAGTTCTTC; d_call: TRBD2; v_call: TRBV27; j_call: TRBJ2-1; clone_size: .
cdr3_aa: CASSSRTIYGYTF; cdr3_nt: TGCGCCAGCAGCTCGCGGACGATCTATGGCTACACCTTC; d_call: .; v_call: TRBV5-1; j_call: TRBJ1-2; clone_size: .
cdr3_aa: CASSTLAVSTDTQYF; cdr3_nt: TGTGCCAGCAGCACCCTCGCGGTCAGCACAGATACGCAGTATTTT; d_call: .; v_call: TRBV7-3; j_call: TRBJ2-3; clone_size: .
cdr3_aa: CATDLGGSTDTQYF; cdr3_nt: TGTGCCACCGACTTGGGCGGGAGCACAGATACGCAGTATTTT; d_call: .; v_call: TRBV10-3; j_call: TRBJ2-3; clone_size: .
cdr3_aa: CASSQVEGGNPQYF; cdr3_nt: TGCGCCAGCAGCCAAGTAGAGGGAGGTAATCCGCAGTATTTT; d_call: .; v_call: TRBV4-1; j_call: TRBJ2-3; clone_size: .
cdr3_aa: CASSLTGRPTYNEQFF; cdr3_nt: TGTGCCAGCAGCTTAACGGGACGTCCTACCTACAATGAGCAGTTCTTC; d_call: .; v_call: TRBV9; j_call: TRBJ2-1; clone_size: .
cdr3_aa: CASRSSLPPPPGTGTYEQYF; cdr3_nt: TGCGCCAGCAGATCTTCTTTGCCACCACCGCCCGGGACAGGGACCTACGAGCAGTACTTC; d_call: TRBD1; v_call: TRBV5-1; j_call: TRBJ2-7; clone_size: .
cdr3_aa: CSVVQTTGELFF; cdr3_nt: TGCAGCGTTGTGCAGACCACCGGGGAGCTGTTTTTT; d_call: .; v_call: TRBV29-1; j_call: TRBJ2-2; clone_size: .
cdr3_aa: CASSLSYDKRTDSYEQYF; cdr3_nt: TGTGCCAGCAGCTTATCCTACGACAAGAGGACGGATTCCTACGAGCAGTACTTC; d_call: .; v_call: TRBV13; j_call: TRBJ2-7; clone_size: .
cdr3_aa: CASSQESHYNEQFF; cdr3_nt: TGTGCCAGCAGTCAGGAGTCCCACTACAATGAGCAGTTCTTC; d_call: .; v_call: TRBV7-2; j_call: TRBJ2-1; clone_size: .
cdr3_aa: CASRGRELFF; cdr3_nt: TGTGCCAGCAGGGGGAGGGAGCTGTTTTTT; d_call: .; v_call: TRBV2; j_call: TRBJ2-2; clone_size: once
cdr3_aa: CASSQSRAGKDYGYTF; cdr3_nt: TGCGCCAGCAGTCAAAGTCGGGCAGGGAAAGACTATGGCTACACCTTC; d_call: .; v_call: TRBV23-1; j_call: TRBJ1-2; clone_size: .
cdr3_aa: CASSLARTGGFGYTF; cdr3_nt: TGTGCCAGCAGTTTAGCCCGGACAGGGGGCTTTGGCTACACCTTC; d_call: TRBD1; v_call: TRBV12-3/TRBV12-4; j_call: TRBJ1-2; clone_size: .
cdr3_aa: CASSPMGQQETQYF; cdr3_nt: TGCGCCAGCAGCCCCATGGGACAGCAAGAGACCCAGTACTTC; d_call: TRBD1; v_call: TRBV5-1; j_call: TRBJ2-5; clone_size: .
cdr3_aa: CASTLLAGGPGEQFF; cdr3_nt: TGTGCCAGCACCCTTCTAGCGGGAGGGCCGGGTGAGCAGTTCTTC; d_call: TRBD2; v_call: TRBV27; j_call: TRBJ2-1; clone_size: .
cdr3_aa: CASSGTASYEQYF; cdr3_nt: TGTGCCAGCAGTGGGACGGCCTCCTACGAGCAGTACTTC; d_call: .; v_call: TRBV28; j_call: TRBJ2-7; clone_size: .
cdr3_aa: CASSLNRGGGYTF; cdr3_nt: TGTGCCAGCAGTTTAAACAGGGGAGGCGGCTACACCTTC; d_call: TRBD1; v_call: TRBV27; j_call: TRBJ1-2; clone_size: .
cdr3_aa: CASSLDQGVVWQFF; cdr3_nt: TGTGCCAGCAGCTTAGATCAGGGGGTAGTATGGCAGTTCTTC; d_call: TRBD1; v_call: TRBV11-2; j_call: TRBJ2-1; clone_size: .
cdr3_aa: CASSLIGDRENEQFF; cdr3_nt: TGTGCCAGCAGTTTAATAGGGGACAGGGAAAATGAGCAGTTCTTC; d_call: TRBD1; v_call: TRBV28; j_call: TRBJ2-1; clone_size: once
cdr3_aa: CASSIDLMNTEAFF; cdr3_nt: TGTGCCAGCAGTATCGACCTAATGAACACTGAAGCTTTCTTT; d_call: .; v_call: TRBV12-3/TRBV12-4; j_call: TRBJ1-1; clone_size: .
cdr3_aa: CASSVSLGEQYF; cdr3_nt: TGTGCCAGCAGCGTCAGTCTGGGAGAGCAGTACTTC; d_call: .; v_call: TRBV7-8; j_call: TRBJ2-7; clone_size: .
cdr3_aa: CSARDPGAQSSYEQYF; cdr3_nt: TGCAGTGCTAGAGATCCCGGCGCACAGAGCTCCTACGAGCAGTACTTC; d_call: .; v_call: TRBV20-1; j_call: TRBJ2-7; clone_size: once
cdr3_aa: CAGGTAYGYTF; cdr3_nt: TGTGCCGGGGGGACGGCCTATGGCTACACCTTC; d_call: .; v_call: TRBV28; j_call: TRBJ1-2; clone_size: .
cdr3_aa: CAWSPDSYNEQFF; cdr3_nt: TGTGCCTGGAGTCCAGACAGCTACAATGAGCAGTTCTTC; d_call: .; v_call: TRBV30; j_call: TRBJ2-1; clone_size: .
cdr3_aa: CATRRGPSYGYTF; cdr3_nt: TGTGCCACCAGGAGGGGACCGAGCTATGGCTACACCTTC; d_call: .; v_call: TRBV24-1; j_call: TRBJ1-2; clone_size: .
cdr3_aa: CASSLSPGSYEQYF; cdr3_nt: TGTGCCAGCAGCTTATCCCCAGGGAGCTACGAGCAGTACTTC; d_call: .; v_call: TRBV7-3; j_call: TRBJ2-7; clone_size: .
cdr3_aa: CASSLSGTGSYEQYF; cdr3_nt: TGTGCCAGCAGTCTTTCCGGGACTGGATCCTACGAGCAGTACTTC; d_call: .; v_call: TRBV25-1; j_call: TRBJ2-7; clone_size: .
cdr3_aa: CASSSYDTSYEQYF; cdr3_nt: TGTGCCAGCAGCTCTTACGACACATCCTACGAGCAGTACTTC; d_call: .; v_call: TRBV3-1; j_call: TRBJ2-7; clone_size: .
cdr3_aa: CASGLVQGLSNTEAFF; cdr3_nt: TGTGCTAGTGGTTTGGTACAGGGTTTGAGCAACACTGAAGCTTTCTTT; d_call: .; v_call: TRBV12-5; j_call: TRBJ1-1; clone_size: .
cdr3_aa: CASSQEFRGSGETQYF; cdr3_nt: TGTGCCAGCAGCCAAGAGTTCCGGGGAAGTGGAGAGACCCAGTACTTC; d_call: .; v_call: TRBV3-1; j_call: TRBJ2-5; clone_size: .
cdr3_aa: CAWSTGGTEAFF; cdr3_nt: TGTGCCTGGAGTACAGGGGGTACTGAAGCTTTCTTT; d_call: TRBD1; v_call: TRBV30; j_call: TRBJ1-1; clone_size: .
cdr3_aa: CASSESPRLGAETQYF; cdr3_nt: TGTGCCAGCAGTGAATCGCCCCGCCTGGGGGCAGAGACCCAGTACTTC; d_call: .; v_call: TRBV2; j_call: TRBJ2-5; clone_size: .
cdr3_aa: CASSLVAGYTF; cdr3_nt: TGTGCCAGCAGCTTGGTGGCAGGCTACACCTTC; d_call: .; v_call: TRBV7-9; j_call: TRBJ1-2; clone_size: .
cdr3_aa: CASSLGVQREFF; cdr3_nt: TGTGCCAGCAGCTTGGGTGTACAGAGGGAGTTCTTC; d_call: .; v_call: TRBV5-4; j_call: TRBJ2-1; clone_size: .
cdr3_aa: CASSSPGYGYGYTF; cdr3_nt: TGTGCCAGCAGCTCCCCAGGGTACGGCTATGGCTACACCTTC; d_call: .; v_call: TRBV7-9; j_call: TRBJ1-2; clone_size: .
cdr3_aa: CSVDPRTGRGGYTF; cdr3_nt: TGCAGCGTTGACCCCCGGACAGGACGGGGTGGCTACACCTTC; d_call: TRBD1; v_call: TRBV29-1; j_call: TRBJ1-2; clone_size: .
cdr3_aa: CASSQGQENTEAFF; cdr3_nt: TGCGCCAGCAGTCAGGGACAGGAAAACACTGAAGCTTTCTTT; d_call: TRBD1; v_call: TRBV23-1; j_call: TRBJ1-1; clone_size: .
cdr3_aa: CASSQGGPFEAFF; cdr3_nt: TGCGCCAGCAGCCAAGGGGGACCTTTTGAAGCTTTCTTT; d_call: .; v_call: TRBV4-1; j_call: TRBJ1-1; clone_size: .
cdr3_aa: CSVRGRGGQETQYF; cdr3_nt: TGCAGCGTGCGTGGGAGGGGCGGCCAAGAGACCCAGTACTTC; d_call: TRBD2; v_call: TRBV29-1; j_call: TRBJ2-5; clone_size: .
cdr3_aa: CASSLASQETQYF; cdr3_nt: TGTGCCAGCAGCTTGGCCAGCCAAGAGACCCAGTACTTC; d_call: .; v_call: TRBV5-4; j_call: TRBJ2-5; clone_size: .
cdr3_aa: CASSLDSPEQYF; cdr3_nt: TGTGCCAGCAGCTTGGACAGCCCCGAGCAGTACTTC; d_call: .; v_call: TRBV5-6; j_call: TRBJ2-7; clone_size: .
cdr3_aa: CASSHTDGNTEAFF; cdr3_nt: TGCGCCAGCAGCCACACGGACGGGAACACTGAAGCTTTCTTT; d_call: .; v_call: TRBV4-1; j_call: TRBJ1-1; clone_size: .
cdr3_aa: CASSLSRLAGVNEQFF; cdr3_nt: TGTGCCAGCAGCTTAAGTAGACTAGCGGGAGTCAATGAGCAGTTCTTC; d_call: TRBD2; v_call: TRBV11-2; j_call: TRBJ2-1; clone_size: .
cdr3_aa: CASSDGVGASTDTQYF; cdr3_nt: TGTGCCAGCAGCGATGGTGTCGGGGCTAGCACAGATACGCAGTATTTT; d_call: .; v_call: TRBV9; j_call: TRBJ2-3; clone_size: once
cdr3_aa: CSVVWANTGELFF; cdr3_nt: TGCAGCGTTGTGTGGGCGAACACCGGGGAGCTGTTTTTT; d_call: .; v_call: TRBV29-1; j_call: TRBJ2-2; clone_size: .
cdr3_aa: CASSQVEGNTDTQYF; cdr3_nt: TGCGCCAGCAGCCAAGTTGAGGGGAACACAGATACGCAGTATTTT; d_call: .; v_call: TRBV4-1; j_call: TRBJ2-3; clone_size: .
cdr3_aa: CSAREGQGALGSEQFF; cdr3_nt: TGCAGTGCTAGAGAAGGACAGGGGGCGTTAGGAAGTGAGCAGTTCTTC; d_call: TRBD1; v_call: TRBV20-1; j_call: TRBJ2-1; clone_size: .